These T cell receptor beta chains were read from a single sample in a study of blood T cell repertoires in COVID-19. Assay: immunoSEQ multiplex PCR; the TCRdb copy retains only in-frame clones and omits some. The table has over 70,000 clones, more than 85% seen once. Sequenced sample: peripheral blood. The receptors originated from a human donor with active COVID-19. The donor label of this sample is uncertain. Both conserved end residues are part of each CDR3. Fields, in order: V gene, J gene, clone size, D gene, CDR3 protein, CDR3 DNA. The D gene is left open where the match is weak. Expanded clones are given a class, and other clones once, few, many or no size at all.

TRBV19	TRBJ1-4	NA	NA	CASRDLFGDRPSYGKLFF	TGTGCCAGTAGGGACCTTTTCGGAGACAGGCCTTCCTATGGAAAACTGTTTTTT
TRBV5-1	TRBJ2-1	NA	TRBD2	CASSLGSGAGGDNEQFF	TGCGCCAGCAGCTTGGGAAGCGGAGCGGGGGGTGACAATGAGCAGTTCTTC
TRBV19	TRBJ2-4	NA	TRBD1	CASSIGTTGGVNIQYF	TGTGCCAGTAGTATAGGTACGACAGGGGGCGTAAACATTCAGTACTTC
TRBV6-6	TRBJ1-1	NA	TRBD1	CASSTIGGSEAFF	TGTGCCAGCAGTACCATAGGGGGCTCTGAAGCTTTCTTT
TRBV24-1	TRBJ2-2	NA	TRBD2	CATSDLSASGVTGELFF	TGTGCCACCAGTGATTTGTCGGCTAGCGGGGTCACCGGGGAGCTGTTTTTT
TRBV11-2	TRBJ2-7	NA	NA	CASSSWMGAWAYEQYF	TGTGCCAGCAGCTCCTGGATGGGGGCCTGGGCCTACGAGCAGTACTTC
TRBV2	TRBJ2-7	few	TRBD1	CASAGTGVGEQYF	TGTGCCAGCGCCGGGACAGGGGTGGGAGAGCAGTACTTC
TRBV19	TRBJ1-1	NA	NA	CASSIPSRQVGRNTEAFF	TGTGCCAGTAGTATCCCCTCCCGACAGGTTGGTCGGAACACTGAAGCTTTCTTT
TRBV27	TRBJ2-5	NA	TRBD1	CASSSPDRGRVETQYF	TGTGCCAGCAGTTCGCCCGACAGGGGACGCGTAGAGACCCAGTACTTC
TRBV2	TRBJ1-1	NA	NA	CASVLTNTEAFF	TGTGCCAGCGTCCTAACGAACACTGAAGCTTTCTTT
TRBV15	TRBJ1-2	NA	NA	CATSRGGQANYGYTF	TGTGCCACCAGCAGAGGGGGGCAGGCTAACTATGGCTACACCTTC
TRBV15	TRBJ1-2	once	NA	CATSRDRQVVGYTF	TGTGCCACCAGCAGAGATAGACAGGTTGTTGGCTACACCTTC
TRBV6-4	TRBJ1-2	NA	NA	CASSDGGGSYGYTF	TGTGCCAGCAGTGATGGCGGCGGGTCCTATGGCTACACCTTC
TRBV13	TRBJ2-2	NA	NA	CASSKERLADNTGELFF	TGTGCCAGCAGCAAAGAGAGGCTAGCTGATAACACCGGGGAGCTGTTTTTT
TRBV4-3	TRBJ1-6	few	NA	CASSQALSNSPLHF	TGCGCCAGCAGCCAAGCGCTCAGTAATTCACCCCTCCACTTT
TRBV19	TRBJ2-3	NA	TRBD1	CASSIGTGVGDTQYF	TGTGCCAGTAGTATAGGGACAGGGGTAGGGGATACGCAGTATTTT
TRBV27	TRBJ2-1	NA	NA	CASRFLPLATKNEQFF	TGTGCCAGCAGGTTCTTGCCACTAGCCACCAAAAATGAGCAGTTCTTC
TRBV19	TRBJ2-5	NA	TRBD2	CASSGLAGGRETQYF	TGTGCCAGTAGTGGACTAGCGGGGGGGCGGGAGACCCAGTACTTC
TRBV19	TRBJ1-5	few	TRBD1	CASSTGQGGNQPQHF	TGTGCCAGTAGTACCGGACAGGGTGGGAATCAGCCCCAGCATTTT
TRBV19	TRBJ1-1	NA	NA	CASRIGGWYTEAFF	TGTGCCAGTAGGATCGGGGGGTGGTACACTGAAGCTTTCTTT
TRBV10-3	TRBJ1-1	NA	TRBD1	CAISPGQGLTEAFF	TGTGCCATCAGCCCGGGACAGGGCCTCACTGAAGCTTTCTTT
TRBV24-1	TRBJ1-4	NA	NA	CAAQAGTDEKLFF	TGTGCCGCCCAGGCAGGAACCGATGAAAAACTGTTTTTT
TRBV21-1	TRBJ2-5	NA	NA	CASSKEGGLAGWWTQYF	TGTGCCAGCAGCAAAGAGGGGGGACTAGCCGGTTGGTGGACCCAGTACTTC
TRBV6-2/TRBV6-3	TRBJ1-2	NA	TRBD1	CASSTRQGLIDGYTF	TGTGCCAGCAGTACGAGACAGGGGCTAATAGATGGCTACACCTTC
TRBV28	TRBJ1-1	NA	NA	CASSPGGPKMNTEAFF	TGTGCCAGCAGCCCGGGGGGGCCTAAAATGAACACTGAAGCTTTCTTT